This T cell receptor beta chain was obtained from a study of shared clonotypes between healthy human individuals. Turning to the study itself: Per donor, three plates held CD4 naive cells, three held CD4 memory, two held CD8 naive and one held CD8 memory.

In germline, CDR1 is SGHAT, CDR2 FQNNGV. The V end lost 4 bases, the J end lost 0 bases, and 7 bases lay between the germline ends. The CDR3 sequence is 15 residues long. In regard to this clone: Its specificity is unknown.

Study-wide points: The study generally estimated greater richness for naive than memory subsets.

Genomic DNA belonging to each subset was distributed in equal measure over several immunoSEQ plates. TCRdb's copy holds only in-frame clones and misses some; the assay was immunoSEQ multiplex PCR. Among about 2 million clones listed, about 95% were seen once. The receptor's source is a young man in good health. Input material: naive CD4+ T cells sorted from blood. As to subset: CD45RA+ positively selected. The chain employs TRBV11-2 and TRBJ2-6; a possible D gene is TRBD1 (5 bases). The CDR3 is CASSSTGSGANVLTF. The CDR3 nucleotides read TGTGCCAGCAGCTCCACAGGCTCTGGGGCCAACGTCCTGACTTTC.